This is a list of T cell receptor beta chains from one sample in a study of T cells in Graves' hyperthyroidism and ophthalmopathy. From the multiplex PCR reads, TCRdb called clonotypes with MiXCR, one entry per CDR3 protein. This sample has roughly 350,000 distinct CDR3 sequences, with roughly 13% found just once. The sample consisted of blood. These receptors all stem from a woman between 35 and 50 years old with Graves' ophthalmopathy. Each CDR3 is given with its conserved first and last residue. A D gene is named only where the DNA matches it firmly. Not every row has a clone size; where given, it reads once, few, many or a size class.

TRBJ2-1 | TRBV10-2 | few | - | TGCGCCAGCAGTGAGCTGGTAAATGAGCAGTTCTTC | CASSELVNEQFF
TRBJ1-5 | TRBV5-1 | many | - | TGCGCCAGCAGCTTGGGGCCTGGGGGCAATCAGCCCCAGCATTTT | CASSLGPGGNQPQHF
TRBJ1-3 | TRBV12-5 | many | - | TGTGCTAGTGGTTCACCCCAAAACACCATATATTTT | CASGSPQNTIYF
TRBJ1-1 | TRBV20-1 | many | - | TGCAGTGCTAGAGATGCTTTTCAGGGAGCTTTCTTT | CSARDAFQGAFF
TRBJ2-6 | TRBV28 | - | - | TGTGCCAGCAGCACCACAGGCTCTGGGGCCAACGTCCTGACTTTC | CASSTTGSGANVLTF
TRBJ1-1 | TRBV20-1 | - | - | TGCAGCGTACCTCGGTACAGACCGTTGAACACTGAAGCTTTCTTT | CSVPRYRPLNTEAFF
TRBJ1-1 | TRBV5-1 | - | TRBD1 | TGCGCCAGCAGCTTGGGGACGACAGGGATAGTAGACACTGAAGCTTTCTTT | CASSLGTTGIVDTEAFF
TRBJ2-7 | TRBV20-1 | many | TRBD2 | TGCAGTGCTCAGCGGGAGGGTCGGTACGAGCAGTACTTC | CSAQREGRYEQYF
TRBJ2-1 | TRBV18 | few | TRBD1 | TGTGCCAGCTCACGCCAACCGGGACAGGGGGGCTACAATGAGCAGTTCTTC | CASSRQPGQGGYNEQFF
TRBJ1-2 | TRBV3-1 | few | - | TGTGCCAGCAGCCAAACCAATAGTGGCTACACCTTC | CASSQTNSGYTF
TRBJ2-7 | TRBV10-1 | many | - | TGCGCCAGCAGTGAGTCGAGCCCTCTCGCGGAGCAGTACTTC | CASSESSPLAEQYF
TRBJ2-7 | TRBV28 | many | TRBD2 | TGTGCCAGCAGTCCCTCTAGCGGGAGGGGGTACGAGCAGTACTTC | CASSPSSGRGYEQYF
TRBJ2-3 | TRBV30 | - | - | TGTGCCTGGAACTTGGGATCACCGGGTGATACGCAGTATTTT | CAWNLGSPGDTQYF
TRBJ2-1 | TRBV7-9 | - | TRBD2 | TGTGCCAGCAGATATAGCGGGGGGGCGAATGAGCAGTTCTTC | CASRYSGGANEQFF
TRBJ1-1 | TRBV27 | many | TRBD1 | TGTGCCAGCAGTTTATGGGGACAGGGGAACACTGAAGCTTTCTTT | CASSLWGQGNTEAFF
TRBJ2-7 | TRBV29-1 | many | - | TGCAGCGTTGAGCTGGCCTACGAGCAGTACTTC | CSVELAYEQYF
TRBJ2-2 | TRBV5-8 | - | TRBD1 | TGTGCCAGCAGCTCCGGGACAGGGAGGACCGGGGAGCTGTTTTTT | CASSSGTGRTGELFF
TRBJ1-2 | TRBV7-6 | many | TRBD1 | TGTGCCAGCAGCTTACAACAGGGGGACGGCTACACCTTC | CASSLQQGDGYTF
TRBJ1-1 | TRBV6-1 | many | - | TGTGCCAGCAGCTACGCCAACTTGAACACTGAAGCTTTCTTT | CASSYANLNTEAFF
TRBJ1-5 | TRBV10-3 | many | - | TGTGCCATCAGCGACGGGGTAGGGCCCCAGCATTTT | CAISDGVGPQHF
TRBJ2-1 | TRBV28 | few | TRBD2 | TGTGCCAGCAGACCACTAGCGGGGGGGGCCTACAATGAGCAGTTCTTC | CASRPLAGGAYNEQFF
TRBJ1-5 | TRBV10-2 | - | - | TGCGCCAGCAAGGAAGCCCGGGCCCCTTTCAATCAGCCCCAGCATTTT | CASKEARAPFNQPQHF
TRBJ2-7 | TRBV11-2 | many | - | TGTGCCAGCAGCTTCCATTGGGGGACCAGCTCCTACGAGCAGTACTTC | CASSFHWGTSSYEQYF
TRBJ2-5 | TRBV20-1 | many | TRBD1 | TGCAGTGCTAGAGGGGACAGGGTATACGAGACCCAGTACTTC | CSARGDRVYETQYF
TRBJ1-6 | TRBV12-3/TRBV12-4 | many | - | TGTGCCAGCAGGGACGCCTCGGGAACTAATTCACCCCTCCACTTT | CASRDASGTNSPLHF
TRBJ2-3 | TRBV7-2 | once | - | TGTGCCAGCAGCTTAGGGGCAGGGACGGCAGATACGCAGTATTTT | CASSLGAGTADTQYF
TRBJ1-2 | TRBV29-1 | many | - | TGCAGCGTTGAAGAGGGCTATGGCTACACCTTC | CSVEEGYGYTF
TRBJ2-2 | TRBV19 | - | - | TGTGCCAGTAGTATTGGGCACCCCCCGAACACCGGGGAGCTGTTTTTT | CASSIGHPPNTGELFF
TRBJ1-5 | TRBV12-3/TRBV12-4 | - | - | TGCGCCAGCAGCCAAGAGAGCCAGGGAAGGCAGCCCCAGCATTTT | CASSQESQGRQPQHF
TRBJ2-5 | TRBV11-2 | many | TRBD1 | TGTGCCAGCAGCTTCAACAGGGGCAGGGAGACCCAGTACTTC | CASSFNRGRETQYF
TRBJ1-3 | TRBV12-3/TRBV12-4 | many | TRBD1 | TGTGCCAGCAGTACCTTGGACAGGAAGCGAAACACCATATATTTT | CASSTLDRKRNTIYF
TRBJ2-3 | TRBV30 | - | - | TGTGCCTGGAGTGTACCTAGTCGGGAAAAAGATACGCAGTATTTT | CAWSVPSREKDTQYF
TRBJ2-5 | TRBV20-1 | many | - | TGCAGTGCTCACGATGGGAAAACGGCCCAAGAGACCCAGTACTTC | CSAHDGKTAQETQYF
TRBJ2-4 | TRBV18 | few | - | TGTGCCAGCTCACCACCCTCCTCGTCAGTTCAGTACTTC | CASSPPSSSVQYF
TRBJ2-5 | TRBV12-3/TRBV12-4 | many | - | TGTGCCAGCAGCTTCGACAGAAGAAAGACCCAGTACTTC | CASSFDRRKTQYF
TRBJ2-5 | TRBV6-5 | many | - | TGTGCCAGCAGTTACGGAGGATTGGATGCCCAAGAGACCCAGTACTTC | CASSYGGLDAQETQYF
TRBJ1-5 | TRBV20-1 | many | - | TGCAGTGCCATCTATAGCAATCAGCCCCAGCATTTT | CSAIYSNQPQHF
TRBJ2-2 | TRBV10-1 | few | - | TGCGCCAGCAGTGAGTCGAGGGGCGGGGAGCTGTTTTTT | CASSESRGGELFF
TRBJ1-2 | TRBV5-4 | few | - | TGTGCCAGCAGCCCCGCGTCCTCAGAGGGGATTTATGGCTACACCTTC | CASSPASSEGIYGYTF
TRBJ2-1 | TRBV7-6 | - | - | TGTGCCAGCAGCCGGGGGCTCGGCGGGTACAATGAGCAGTTCTTC | CASSRGLGGYNEQFF
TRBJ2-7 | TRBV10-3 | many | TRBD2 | TGTGCCATCAAAGCGGGACCTTGGGACGAGCAGTACTTC | CAIKAGPWDEQYF
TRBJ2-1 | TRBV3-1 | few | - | TGTGCCAGCAGCCAAGGGGGGGGGCGGACCGTCCATGAGCAGTTCTTC | CASSQGGGRTVHEQFF
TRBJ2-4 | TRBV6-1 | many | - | TGTGCCAGCAGAGCCAACGTCCTAGCCAAAAACATTCAGTACTTC | CASRANVLAKNIQYF
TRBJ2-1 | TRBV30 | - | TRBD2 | TGTGCCTGGAGTAGGCTAGCGGGTAGCTCCTACAATGAGCAGTTCTTC | CAWSRLAGSSYNEQFF
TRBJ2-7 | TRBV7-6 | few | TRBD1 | TGTGCCAGCAGCTTAGCCTCAGGGGGCTTGTACGAGCAGTACTTC | CASSLASGGLYEQYF
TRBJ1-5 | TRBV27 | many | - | TGTGCCAGCAGTTTTGAGGGGACTAGCAATCAGCCCCAGCATTTT | CASSFEGTSNQPQHF
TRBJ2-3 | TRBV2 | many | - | TGTGCCAGCAGTGAAGCGCTGCAGGGGACAGATACGCAGTATTTT | CASSEALQGTDTQYF